This T cell receptor (beta chain) was identified during a study of cytomegalovirus exposure and HLA in healthy donors (dated by TCRdb to about 2017). Regarding the study in general: An earlier analysis of some 620 of the donors reported 250 to 350 Gb of sequence data and around 110 million unique TCR beta sequences obtained from about 170 million T cells. The study aimed to test whether signatures of past pathogen exposure could be identified by cataloging public T cell receptors. Among the roughly 400 genotyped donors, under 90% belonged to the genetic ancestry cluster associated with self-reported Caucasian donors. Among some 400 genotyped donors of the cohort, an average of approximately 240,000 unique TCR beta nucleotide sequences was sequenced per donor, of which about 18% were non-productive. Every discovery cohort repertoire had been produced on one sequencing platform. In a later analysis, previously published TCR beta repertoires from fewer than 750 donors were re-analyzed and high-resolution HLA genotyping was added so that TCR occurrence patterns could be studied. An earlier analysis of nearly 600 of the donors applied high-throughput TCR beta sequencing to assess whether each TCR beta V gene segment acted as functional or pseudogenic. A separate validation cohort of approximately 120 different subjects was used in addition to the roughly 700-subject first cohort. A later genetic analysis used genome-wide SNP genotypes for about 60% of the 666 donors, treating that subset as a discovery cohort. Several DR-DQ haplotypes were treated as single units for association and clustering because of strong linkage in the cohort. Rather than drawing on any new phenotypic data, the later analysis identified candidate immune exposures from TCR beta sequences and the way those sequences occurred across donors. To predict cytomegalovirus infection status, the study combined high-throughput TCR immunosequencing, statistical association of individual TCRs with disease status, and machine learning. The T cell repertoires of around 670 subjects were profiled by immunosequencing and related to cytomegalovirus serostatus. Typing coverage varied by locus: 629-630 donors for A, B, C, DRB1 and DQB1; roughly 510 for DQA1; around 570 for DPA1; 450 to 480 for DPB1. An early release that covered fewer than 750 HLA-typed donors contained about 300 gigabases of sequencing data and 75 million to 100 million unique TCR sequences. Alongside the repertoire data, information on donor age, sex, ethnicity and CMV serostatus was compiled. Class I and class II HLA loci were covered by the typing at four-digit resolution. Broader findings and caveats from the paper: Across donors, most TCR sequences were observed very rarely, whereas some public TCRs were present in many individuals. According to a later genetic analysis, donors in an Asian-associated ancestry cluster had fewer N-insertions in productive TCRs than the approximately 650-donor mean. In a later genetic analysis, a missense DCLRE1C variant was associated with V-gene and J-gene trimming of TCR beta chains, and the association was replicated in an independent cohort. Sequencing depth was assumed to be roughly uniform across donors in the presence/absence analyses, though that assumption may not hold. Because counts were too low, roughly 17 rarely observed V segments, including chromosome 9 orphons, were left out of the earlier analysis of a few hundred of the donors. In a later analysis, 16,951 TCR beta sequences were associated with specific HLA alleles at a false discovery rate of 0.05. Correlated functional status among segregating V segments might be attributable to linkage disequilibrium, but an unknown experimental factor could not be ruled out. In vitro tests confirmed that three of the cytomegalovirus-associated TCR beta chains recognize cytomegalovirus antigens. The classifier was reported to diagnose cytomegalovirus status with high specificity and sensitivity in both the original cohort and the validation cohort. When HLA alleles, especially DR and DQ, strongly co-occurred, TCR associations were difficult to assign to individual alleles. The 87-base-pair reads could not distinguish some IMGT-functional V segments, including TRBV6-2 and TRBV6-3, so those segments were excluded. In an earlier analysis of some 500 of the donors, most TCR beta V segments appeared in productive rearrangements about 87% or about 30% of the time, broadly matching IMGT annotations. Because HLA typing was unavailable for some donors at each locus, only the typed subset was used in association tests. Several of the top co-occurrence clusters appeared to be linked to parvovirus B19, influenza, CMV and Epstein-Barr virus, according to a later analysis. Only TCR beta chains were sequenced in this cohort, and the absence of alpha or paired-chain data limited detectable features. In a later analysis, HLA-associated TCR beta chains were found to be more clonally expanded and to have lower generation probabilities than equally common non-associated chains. In a later analysis, most CMV-associated TCR beta chains were found to appear HLA-restricted, with HLA associations seemingly driven largely by CMV exposure. A later analysis found that TCR association rates varied across HLA loci, with DRB1 alleles showing the most associated TCRs and HLA-C alleles the fewest. The study listed approximately 160 TCR beta chains as associated with cytomegalovirus. CMV serostatus was the only immune exposure information available for the cohort. A further reported finding was that TCR beta sequences accurately predicted the HLA-A and HLA-B alleles for most subjects in the first cohort. It was suggested by the authors that the approach could potentially be generalized to other disease states and immunological phenotypes. The sequencing pipeline was judged likely to have produced a cluster of highly shared sequence variants as a technical artifact.

The method was the immunoSEQ multiplex PCR assay. A mixture of 60 forward primers for TCR Vbeta segments and 13 reverse primers for TCR Jbeta segments was used in the multiplex PCR. Amplification of the CDR3 region of rearranged TCR beta genes was performed with a multiplex PCR assay on genomic DNA. The Illumina HiSeq System was used to sequence the amplified TCR beta libraries as 87-base-pair reads. The published analysis was carried out like this. A later analysis counted about 80 million unique TCR beta chains across the 550 to 700 repertoires, and around 9.9 million of these chains were shared by at least two donors. Raw reads were error-corrected and collapsed into unique sequences with a nearest-neighbor algorithm that merged closely related sequences to remove PCR and sequencing errors. Alignment of CDR3 sequences to IMGT reference sequences was used to assign V, D and J gene segments. Each retained sequence needed at least a six-nucleotide match to both a V gene segment and a J gene segment. A rearrangement was called productive if the CDR3 had no stop codons and remained in frame with V and J, and every other rearrangement was called non-productive. CDR3 was defined by IMGT convention, running from the second conserved V-encoded cysteine to the conserved J-encoded phenylalanine. Sequences without an unambiguous match to a single V gene segment were excluded from the earlier analysis of 500 to 700 of the donors. An earlier analysis of 587 of the donors classified V segments as functional when productive rearrangements were above 56.7% and as segregating when the standard deviation between donors was above 5%. A statistical classification framework was built to diagnose cytomegalovirus status from the catalog of TCR beta chain sequences. A later analysis assigned V and J genes by comparing TCR nucleotide sequences with IMGT/GENE-DB human TR gene sequences. A later analysis assigned CDR3 sequences and most-parsimonious VDJ recombination scenarios with the TCRdist pipeline. In a later analysis, every TCR beta chain was defined by the combination of its CDR3 amino acid sequence and its V-gene family, and reads without a unique V-gene family were dropped. In a later analysis, several hundred highly shared, low-generation-probability nucleotide sequences were removed to address suspected cross-contamination and a sequencing artifact. A later analysis calculated a clonal expansion index for each public chain from normalized within-repertoire ranks of inferred template counts. In a later analysis, generation probabilities were computed with a VDJ recombination model fitted to out-of-frame rearrangements, and the resulting probabilities were checked against IGoR. In a later analysis, TCR-TCR, TCR-HLA and TCR-CMV co-occurrence was scored with hypergeometric tests, and a repertoire-size bias correction was applied to TCR pairs. To estimate false discovery rates, a later analysis permuted the HLA or CMV assignments 20 times. In a later analysis, co-occurring TCRs were grouped using DBSCAN, with TCRdist sequence similarity added in when clustering inside HLA-allele-positive subsets. Repertoires with fewer than 30,000 or more than 120,000 public chains were left out of co-occurrence clustering, as were about 5 repertoires with anomalous nucleotide sharing. Entries here come from immuneACCESS through TCRdb and include only in-frame sequences with V and J called. Some clones fail to appear in such tables; in the studies checked, an unresolved V gene covers under half of the shortfall, and the cause of the remainder is unknown. The DNA was the basis for D and trimming; V, J and clone size are from that table. The sample's own table lists approximately 110,000 clones. The ten most abundant clones make up 3% to 4.5% of the sample.

About this clone itself: Its antigen is still unknown.

The germline V gene yields ENHRY for CDR1 and SYGVKD for CDR2. The CDR3 starts with the cysteine, ends with the phenylalanine, and has 16 residues. Solely the CDR3 DNA is kept, with 48 bases framed from the first base. The germline V and J ends show losses of 0 bases and 0 bases respectively, and no gene match explains 1 base of the junction. The cohort was made up of approximately 670 healthy bone marrow donors. Cohort members were all nominally healthy when sampled, although unrecorded immune exposures were likely present. The donor was CMV seronegative and was included in the group of about 400 seronegative cohort members. A peripheral blood sample was provided by each donor, and peripheral blood mononuclear cells were used for TCR beta sequencing. The Qiagen DNeasy Blood Extraction Kit was used to extract genomic DNA from the blood cell samples.

Recombination linked TRBV10-3 to TRBJ1-4; TRBD1 aligns with 7 central bases. Sequencing input: PBMCs. This receptor was taken from a man between 18 and 35 years old in good health and CMV-seronegative. The nucleotide sequence reads TGTGCCATCAGTGAGTCCCAGGGGGCAACTAATGAAAAACTGTTTTTT. This codes for CAISESQGATNEKLFF.